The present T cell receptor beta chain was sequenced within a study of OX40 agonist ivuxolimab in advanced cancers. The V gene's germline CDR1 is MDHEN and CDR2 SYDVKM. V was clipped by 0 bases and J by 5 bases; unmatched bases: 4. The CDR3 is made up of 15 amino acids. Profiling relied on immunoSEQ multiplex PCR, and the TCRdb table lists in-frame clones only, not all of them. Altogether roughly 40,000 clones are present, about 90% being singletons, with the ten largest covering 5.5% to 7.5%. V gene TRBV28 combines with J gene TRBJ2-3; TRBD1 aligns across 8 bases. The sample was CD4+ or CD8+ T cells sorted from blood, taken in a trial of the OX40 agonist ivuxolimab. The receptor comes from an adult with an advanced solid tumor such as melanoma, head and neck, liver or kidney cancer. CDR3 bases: TGTGCCAGCAGTTTATGGCAGGGGGCGGGAGATACGCAGTATTTT. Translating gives CASSLWQGAGDTQYF.